A single sample gave rise to the 25 T cell receptor beta chains below, sequenced in a study. TCRdb reprocessed the 5' RACE reads with MiXCR, giving one entry per CDR3 protein. The repertoire holds 55,000 to 80,000 distinct CDR3 sequences, with about 22% as singletons. The specimen sequenced was memory CD4+ T cells sorted from a lymph node. Subset of the sample: memory CD4+ T cells, CD4+CD45RO+CD25-. The receptors were sampled from a female donor with breast cancer.

This rearrangement joins TRBV7-2 to TRBJ2-5, with 9 bases that match TRBD1. This CDR3 contains 16 residues. Germline assignment: CDR1 SGHTA and CDR2 FQGNSA. Trimming cost V 4 bases and J 5 bases; bases outside gene matches: 11. The CDR3 DNA follows: TGTGCCAGCAGCTGGGACAGGACAGGGGCGGTGGAGACCCAGTACTTC. It codes for CASSWDRTGAVETQYF. Combining the CDR3 with reference TRBV7-2 and TRBJ2-5 gives the whole variable domain GAGVSQSPSNKVTEKGKDVELRCDPISGHTALYWYRQSLGQGLEFLIYFQGNSAPDKSGLPSDRFSAERTGGSVSTLTIQRTQQEDSAVYLCASSWDRTGAVETQYFGPGTRLLVL.

This clonotype was detected only a few times. The chain is built from TRBV7-8 and TRBJ1-6, with D tentatively TRBD1 (6 bases). This CDR3 comprises 16 residues. Germline values: CDR1 SGHVS, CDR2 FQNEAQ. Trimming shortened V by 1 base and J by 8 bases, and 15 bases separated the two germline ends. The CDR3 here is CASSLVWGRLDSPLHF. The CDR3 coding sequence is TGTGCCAGCAGCTTAGTGTGGGGGCGACTCGATTCACCCCTCCACTTT.

Turning to this clonotype: Germline and junction disagree at one end, which may indicate a read error. The V and J genes are TRBV15 and TRBJ2-1; D unresolved. The CDR3 consists of 13 residues. The germline gives CDR1 LNHNV, CDR2 YYDKDF (reference sequence). The CDR3 nucleotides are TGTGCCGCCAGCAGAGATTCATTGAATGAGCAGTTCTTC. This sequence encodes CAASRDSLNEQFF.

This clonotype was observed a handful of times. The chain carries TRBV11-1 and TRBJ2-7; D gene unclear. In germline, CDR1 is SGHAT, CDR2 FQDESV (reference sequence). This CDR3 is 9 amino acids long. With 11 bases removed from V and 5 bases from J, the gap between germline ends came to 7 bases. The CDR3 bases are TGTGCCTATCGGAACGAGCAGTACTTC. Its protein is CAYRNEQYF.

The chain employs TRBV7-9 and TRBJ1-1; D is undetermined. Deletions cut 5 bases from V and 5 bases from J, with 12 bases between. Germline values: CDR1 SEHNR, CDR2 FQNEAQ (reference sequence). This CDR3 is built from 13 residues. As DNA, the CDR3 is TGTGCCAGCAGCCCCGGAGGGCTTACTGAAGCTTTCTTT. This gives the protein CASSPGGLTEAFF.

The chain carries TRBV6-2 or TRBV6-3 and TRBJ1-1, with TRBD1 matching 9 bases. Germline CDR1 MNHEY, CDR2 SVGEGT. V shed 6 bases and J 1 base; nucleotides not matched to a gene: 6. CDR3 length equals 15 residues. CDR3 coding DNA: TGTGCCAGCAGCGGACAGGGGACGGAGAACACTGAAGCTTTCTTT. This codes for CASSGQGTENTEAFF.

The chain couples TRBV20-1 to TRBJ1-5, with 10 nucleotides matching TRBD1. The V gene's germline CDR1 is DFQATT and CDR2 SNEGSKA (reference sequence). Trimming took 1 base from V and 2 from J; bases not matched to a gene: 8. The CDR3 loop spans 17 amino acids. In DNA, the CDR3 is TGCAGTGCTAGAGTGGCCTCCGGGACAGGGGGCAATCAGCCCCAGCATTTT. Its translation: CSARVASGTGGNQPQHF.

This clonotype was seen at least ten times. The rearrangement links TRBV4-3 to TRBJ2-1, with D hard to call. Per germline, CDR1 LGHNA and CDR2 YSLEER. V lost 0 bases, J lost 6 bases, and 6 bases lay in between. The CDR3 is made up of 13 amino acids. CDR3 in amino acids: CASSQERANEQFF. The CDR3, as DNA: TGCGCCAGCAGCCAAGAGCGAGCCAATGAGCAGTTCTTC.

This clonotype was observed a few times. This chain connects TRBV12-3 or TRBV12-4 to TRBJ1-5, with TRBD1 matching over 7 bases. V shed 6 bases and J 0 bases; nucleotides not matched to a gene: 5. There are 15 residues in the CDR3. The CDR3 coding sequence is TGTGCCAGCAGCCCACAGGGGAATAGCAATCAGCCCCAGCATTTT. This codes for CASSPQGNSNQPQHF.

The J gene is TRBJ1-2, the V gene TRBV5-1, with 9 bases aligning to TRBD1. The CDR3 runs 12 residues. V gave up 3 bases and J gave up 8 bases; unmatched junction bases: 2. Germline V CDR1 and CDR2: SGHRS, YFSETQ. The CDR3 loop reads CASSWTGVGYTF. CDR3 bases: TGCGCCAGCAGCTGGACAGGGGTCGGCTACACCTTC. The variable domain in full, with the rest retrieved from reference TRBV5-1 and TRBJ1-2, is KAGVTQTPRYLIKTRGQQVTLSCSPISGHRSVSWYQQTPGQGLQFLFEYFSETQRNKGNFPGRFSGRQFSNSRSEMNVSTLELGDSALYLCASSWTGVGYTFGSGTRLTVV.

This clonotype was seen only a few times. The rearrangement links TRBV20-1 to TRBJ2-7, with D tentatively TRBD2 (6 bases). V was shortened by 2 bases and J by 3 bases, with 17 bases between the two germline ends. CDR3 size: 15 residues. Germline V gives CDR1 DFQATT, CDR2 SNEGSKA (reference sequence). CDR3 bases: TGCAGTGCTAGACCTAAGGTAGCGGTGGGCTACGAGCAGTACTTC. Amino acid sequence: CSARPKVAVGYEQYF.

The chain uses TRBV6-1 and TRBJ2-7; 7 bases fit TRBD2. J lost 3 bases, V lost 1 base, and 6 bases had no gene match. Germline V gene lookup returns CDR1 MNHNS and CDR2 SASEGT. CDR3 length: 15 residues. Written as DNA, the CDR3 is TGTGCCAGCAGTGAAGAGGCTAGCGGAGTCTACGAGCAGTACTTC. It codes for CASSEEASGVYEQYF.

This clonotype was recorded at least ten times. The chain is built from TRBV20-1 and TRBJ1-5, with 9 bases aligning to TRBD1. CDR3 length equals 14 residues. V dropped 4 bases and J dropped 6; count of bases not matched to a gene: 7. Per germline, CDR1 DFQATT and CDR2 SNEGSKA (reference sequence). The CDR3 protein is CSAKRTGVAQPQHF. The CDR3 coding sequence is TGCAGTGCTAAGCGGACAGGGGTCGCTCAGCCCCAGCATTTT.

This clonotype occurred a few times. V and J are TRBV6-1 and TRBJ2-3, with D possibly TRBD1 on 5 matching bases. Germline assignment: CDR1 MNHNS and CDR2 SASEGT. The CDR3 runs to 15 residues. V was clipped by 7 bases and J by 2 bases, with 16 bases between them. In DNA form, the CDR3 reads TGTGCCAGCAAAGAGACAGTTTCTGTCACAGATACGCAGTATTTT. Translating gives CASKETVSVTDTQYF.

This clonotype appeared many times. V and J are TRBV9 and TRBJ2-3, with 7 bases identical to TRBD2. This CDR3 spans 14 amino acids. Germline V lookup: CDR1 SGDLS, CDR2 YYNGEE. With 3 bases clipped from V and 4 bases from J, the junction kept 5 bases outside the gene matches. CDR3 DNA sequence: TGTGCCAGCAGCGCCCTTCGGGGGGCAGATACGCAGTATTTT. Translated: CASSALRGADTQYF.

The chain combines TRBV4-3 with TRBJ1-2; a weak D match, TRBD1 (6 bases). V lost 4 bases and J lost 0, with 9 bases in between. This CDR3 has 14 amino acids. Germline CDR1 reads LGHNA; CDR2 reads YSLEER. The chain's CDR3 is CASSLRTANYGYTF. The CDR3 coding sequence is TGCGCCAGCAGCCTCAGGACAGCTAACTATGGCTACACCTTC.

The chain is built from TRBV20-1 and TRBJ2-7; TRBD1 matches at 7 bases. Germline loops: CDR1 DFQATT, CDR2 SNEGSKA (reference sequence). V shed 5 bases, J shed 3 bases, and the junction held 10 bases outside the gene matches. The CDR3 length is 14 residues. The CDR3 DNA is TGCAGTGCTCCCAATGGGGGACAGAGCTACGAGCAGTACTTC. It translates to CSAPNGGQSYEQYF.

This clonotype is classed as medium-sized. The chain combines TRBV6-5 with TRBJ1-2, with D possibly matching TRBD1 (6 bases). The CDR3 contains 13 residues. Trimming pared 2 bases from V and 8 bases from J, leaving 12 bases between. The germline V gene encodes CDR1 MNHEY and CDR2 SVGAGI. This CDR3 reads CASSYRNREGYTF. DNA of the CDR3: TGTGCCAGCAGTTACCGAAACAGGGAGGGCTACACCTTC.

Concerning this clonotype itself: A much larger clone differs by one base, so this may be a read error. The chain has TRBV20-1 and TRBJ2-7; 9 nucleotides line up with TRBD1. Germline V gives CDR1 DFQATT, CDR2 SNEGSKA (reference sequence). There are 14 residues in the CDR3. Here the CDR3 reads CRAKRTGEAYEQYF. CDR3 nucleotide sequence: TGCAGGGCTAAACGGACAGGGGAAGCCTACGAGCAGTACTTC.

The rearrangement links TRBV7-3 to TRBJ2-1; TRBD2 agrees at 11 bases. CDR1 is SGHTA, CDR2 FQGTGA, per germline. J was trimmed by 6 bases and V by 5 bases; bases with no gene match: 6. This CDR3 spans 15 amino acids. The CDR3 protein is CASSHPSGRINEQFF. The DNA for the CDR3 is TGTGCCAGCAGCCATCCTAGCGGGAGGATCAATGAGCAGTTCTTC.

This clonotype was seen repeatedly, ten times or more. This chain uses TRBV7-9 with TRBJ2-7; D unclear. Trimming shortened V by 1 base and J by 3 bases, and 13 bases separated the two germline ends. The CDR3 has 15 amino acids. CDR1 and CDR2 (germline): SEHNR, FQNEAQ (reference sequence). The CDR3 nucleotides read TGTGCCAGCAGCTTAGAAGCAGTTAAAAGCTACGAGCAGTACTTC. Its translation is CASSLEAVKSYEQYF.

On this clonotype: Sequence at one end of the junction differs from germline and may be a read error. The gene calls are TRBV11-3 and TRBJ1-2, with 7 bases that match TRBD1. The CDR3 has 14 residues. CDR1 is SGHNT and CDR2 is YENEEA in the germline V gene. CDR3 loop: CASSPGQEGYGYTF. CDR3 nucleotides: TGCGCCAGCAGCCCCGGACAGGAAGGGTATGGCTACACCTTC.

In its sample, this clonotype was seen once. The chain couples TRBV20-1 to TRBJ1-1; the D gene is possibly TRBD1 (6 bases). V shed 3 bases and J shed 0 bases, with 11 bases lying between them. Looked up from germline, CDR1 is DFQATT and CDR2 is SNEGSKA (reference sequence). The CDR3 length is 14 residues. The DNA for the CDR3 is TGCAGTGCTAGCCCCGGACAGCTGAACACTGAAGCTTTCTTT. Residues: CSASPGQLNTEAFF.

This clonotype was seen at least ten times. The chain uses TRBV29-1 and TRBJ2-1; D uncertain. Trimming cost V 5 bases and J 6 bases, with 8 bases left between them. In germline, CDR1 is SQVTM, CDR2 ANQGSEA. The CDR3 consists of 11 residues. The CDR3 DNA reads as TGCAGCGTTTCCCGCCTCAATGAGCAGTTCTTC. It specifies CSVSRLNEQFF.

The chain carries TRBV4-1 and TRBJ2-1; 8 bases agree with TRBD1. CDR1 MGHRA and CDR2 YSYEKL come from the germline V gene. With 0 bases clipped from V and 16 bases from J, the junction kept 14 bases outside the gene matches. The CDR3 contains 15 residues. CDR3: CASSQDFRRTGFGFF. DNA of the CDR3: TGCGCCAGCAGCCAAGATTTTCGGAGGACAGGGTTTGGTTTCTTC.